The 15 T cell receptor beta chains in this list originate from one sample, sequenced in a study of blood T cell repertoires in COVID-19. Assay: immunoSEQ multiplex PCR; the TCRdb copy retains only in-frame clones and omits some. Among around 120,000 clones listed, approximately 84% were seen once. Input material: peripheral blood. The receptors shown here come from a man in his 70s with active or convalescent COVID-19.

The gene calls are TRBV5-4 and TRBJ1-6, with a weak D call TRBD1 (6 bases). Trimming cost V 4 bases and J 7 bases, with 12 bases left between them. Germline loops: CDR1 SGHNT, CDR2 YYREEE (reference sequence). There are 14 residues in the CDR3. CDR3 loop: CASSLDSGNSPLHF. The CDR3 bases are TGTGCCAGCAGCCTGGACAGCGGAAATTCACCCCTCCACTTT.

This clone was seen many times. The chain uses TRBV2 and TRBJ2-5; 10 nucleotides match TRBD1. The V gene's germline CDR1 is SNHLY and CDR2 FYNNEI. With 6 bases clipped from V and 4 bases from J, the junction kept 5 bases outside the gene matches. The CDR3 contains 14 residues. CDR3 region: CASSHDRGRETQYF. In nucleotides, the CDR3 is TGTGCCAGCAGCCATGACAGGGGGCGAGAGACCCAGTACTTC.

This clone has only a few counts. The V call is TRBV7-2, the J call TRBJ1-2, with D perhaps matching TRBD1 (5 bases). In germline, CDR1 is SGHTA, CDR2 FQGNSA. Between the trimmed V and J ends, which lost 1 base and 8 bases, there was a span of 11 bases. This CDR3 is 13 amino acids long. CDR3 loop: CASSLGREDGYTF. The CDR3 DNA reads TGTGCCAGCAGCTTAGGCAGGGAGGACGGCTACACCTTC.

This rearrangement joins TRBV9 to TRBJ2-1; possibly TRBD2 for D (5 bases). The V gene's germline CDR1 is SGDLS and CDR2 YYNGEE. This CDR3 comprises 15 residues. The V gene lost 4 bases and the J gene lost 0 bases, with 11 bases spanning the gap. CDR3 residues: CASSPSGSSYNEQFF. The CDR3 DNA reads as TGTGCCAGCAGCCCGAGCGGCAGCTCCTACAATGAGCAGTTCTTC.

The chain joins TRBV2 to TRBJ1-1; D is possibly TRBD1 (5 bases). The germline V and J ends were trimmed by 4 bases and 4 bases, with 13 bases remaining between them. The V gene's germline CDR1 is SNHLY and CDR2 FYNNEI. The CDR3 spans 14 residues. As DNA, the CDR3 is TGTGCCAGCAGTGTGTATGGGGCAGGCACTGAAGCTTTCTTT. Its protein is CASSVYGAGTEAFF. The whole variable domain, remainder taken from reference TRBV2 and TRBJ1-1, is EPEVTQTPSHQVTQMGQEVILRCVPISNHLYFYWYRQILGQKVEFLVSFYNNEISEKSEIFDDQFSVERPDGSNFTLKIRSTKLEDSAMYFCASSVYGAGTEAFFGQGTRLTVV.

This chain joins TRBV5-5 and TRBJ2-7; D not certain. The V gene lost 1 base and the J gene lost 0 bases, with 11 bases spanning the gap. The V gene's germline CDR1 is SGHKS and CDR2 YYEKEE (reference sequence). CDR3 length: 15 amino acids. The CDR3 nucleotides are TGTGCCAGCAGCTTGTCTGGGCTGACCTCCTACGAGCAGTACTTC. Translation gives CASSLSGLTSYEQYF.

This chain uses TRBV27 with TRBJ1-1, with 7 bases fitting TRBD1. The CDR3 is 13 amino acids. V trimming: 6 bases; J trimming: 7 bases; junction bases outside the gene matches: 8. Germline V gene sequence: CDR1 MNHEY, CDR2 SMNVEV (reference sequence). DNA for the CDR3: TGTGCCAGCAGACCCTTGGACAGGTTTGAAGCTTTCTTT. Translating it yields CASRPLDRFEAFF.

The chain has TRBV5-1 and TRBJ1-1; D gene unclear. Per germline, CDR1 SGHRS and CDR2 YFSETQ. The CDR3 sequence is 13 residues long. V was clipped by 1 base and J by 5 bases, with 9 bases between them. The CDR3 spells CASSLRVTTEAFF. The CDR3 bases are TGCGCCAGCAGCTTGCGGGTGACTACTGAAGCTTTCTTT.

V usage is TRBV30 and J usage is TRBJ1-3; D is ambiguous. V was shortened by 1 base and J by 3 bases, with 7 bases between the two germline ends. The length of the CDR3 is 13 residues. Germline CDR1 GTSNPN, CDR2 SVGIG (reference sequence). In nucleotides, the CDR3 is TGTGCCTGGAGTGAGGACTATGGAAACACCATATATTTT. Translation gives CAWSEDYGNTIYF.

This chain connects TRBV28 to TRBJ1-2, with D uncertain. Germline CDR1 MDHEN, CDR2 SYDVKM. This CDR3 is built from 15 residues. With 6 bases removed from V and 5 bases from J, the gap between germline ends came to 19 bases. CDR3 region: CASSRGSTGSYGYTF. The CDR3 nucleotides are TGTGCCAGCAGCAGAGGCTCAACCGGTAGTTATGGCTACACCTTC.

The J gene is TRBJ2-3, the V gene TRBV6-2 or TRBV6-3; 13 nucleotides agree with TRBD2. The V gene end was trimmed by 5 bases and the J gene end by 4 bases; junction bases not matched to a gene: 9. The CDR3 is made up of 17 amino acids. Looked up from germline, CDR1 is MNHEY and CDR2 is SVGEGT. In DNA, the CDR3 is TGTGCCAGCAGTCCCGGGACTAGCGGGGATTGGGCAGATACGCAGTATTTT. It is translated as CASSPGTSGDWADTQYF.

CDR3 amino acids: CASSFDRGGTEAFF. The CDR3 nucleotides are TGTGCCAGCAGTTTCGACAGGGGAGGCACTGAAGCTTTCTTT. V is TRBV27 and J is TRBJ1-1, with TRBD1 identical over 8 bases. Germline-derived CDR1 and CDR2 are MNHEY and SMNVEV (reference sequence). The CDR3 sequence is 14 residues long. J lost 4 bases, V lost 3 bases, and 4 bases had no gene match.

This clone was counted only a few times. In DNA form, the CDR3 reads TGTGCCAGCAGTGAAGTGGGGCTCGGCGCTCAAGAGACCCAGTACTTC. Protein sequence: CASSEVGLGAQETQYF. J is TRBJ2-5 and V is TRBV2; a weak D match, TRBD1 (5 bases). Trimming cost V 1 base and J 2 bases, with 14 bases left between them. The V gene's germline CDR1 is SNHLY and CDR2 FYNNEI. The CDR3 is 16 residues long. Supplemented by reference TRBV2 and TRBJ2-5, the full variable domain reads EPEVTQTPSHQVTQMGQEVILRCVPISNHLYFYWYRQILGQKVEFLVSFYNNEISEKSEIFDDQFSVERPDGSNFTLKIRSTKLEDSAMYFCASSEVGLGAQETQYFGPGTRLLVL.

The rearrangement links TRBV7-9 to TRBJ2-5, with 12 bases lining up with TRBD2. V trimming: 1 base; J trimming: 4 bases; junction bases outside the gene matches: 7. The germline V gene encodes CDR1 SEHNR and CDR2 FQNEAQ (reference sequence). This CDR3 has 17 residues. The CDR3: CASSLGLAGGPRETQYF. The CDR3 region has the DNA TGTGCCAGCAGCTTAGGGCTAGCGGGAGGGCCCCGAGAGACCCAGTACTTC.

In its sample, this clone was seen a few times. V usage is TRBV28 and J usage is TRBJ1-2; D gene uncertain. Germline V gives CDR1 MDHEN, CDR2 SYDVKM. The CDR3 consists of 13 residues. V lost 10 bases to trimming and J lost 7 bases, with 19 bases between them. The CDR3 sequence is CATNVRIGGGYTF. The CDR3 DNA follows: TGTGCCACCAACGTCAGGATTGGAGGTGGCTACACCTTC.